The table lists the clone carrying this TCR beta chain with a few counts. Time point in this sample: after trial treatment. Treatment given: LDRT plus nivolumab, ipilimumab, low-dose cyclophosphamide and aspirin (RACIN trial). The donors' treatment consisted of nivolumab, ipilimumab, aspirin, low-dose cyclophosphamide and low-dose radiotherapy. The source of the sample is a study of low-dose radiotherapy and immunotherapy resistance in tumors. cDNA synthesis used a TRAV/TRBV-specific primer set for both chains. With a V-primer adapter and a constant-region primer, TCRs were amplified for about 22 PCR cycles. After the mRNA was isolated, it was amplified using in vitro transcription. TCRdb recomputed calls from the reads with MiXCR, one row per CDR3 protein. The sample lists 65,000 to 85,000 distinct CDR3 sequences, less than 20% occurring once. The receptor comes from a male donor with prostate cancer. Material: PBMCs, obtained after low-dose radiotherapy plus immunotherapy.

Here the CDR3 DNA reads TGTGCCAGCAGCCAGAACCCAGGGGGAGGAGCTTTCTTT. Its protein is CASSQNPGGGAFF. The gene calls are TRBV2 and TRBJ1-1; 7 nucleotides match TRBD1. The CDR3 covers 13 residues. The V and J ends lost 6 bases and 10 bases, in that order; junction bases with no gene match: 11. CDR1 SNHLY and CDR2 FYNNEI come from the germline V gene.